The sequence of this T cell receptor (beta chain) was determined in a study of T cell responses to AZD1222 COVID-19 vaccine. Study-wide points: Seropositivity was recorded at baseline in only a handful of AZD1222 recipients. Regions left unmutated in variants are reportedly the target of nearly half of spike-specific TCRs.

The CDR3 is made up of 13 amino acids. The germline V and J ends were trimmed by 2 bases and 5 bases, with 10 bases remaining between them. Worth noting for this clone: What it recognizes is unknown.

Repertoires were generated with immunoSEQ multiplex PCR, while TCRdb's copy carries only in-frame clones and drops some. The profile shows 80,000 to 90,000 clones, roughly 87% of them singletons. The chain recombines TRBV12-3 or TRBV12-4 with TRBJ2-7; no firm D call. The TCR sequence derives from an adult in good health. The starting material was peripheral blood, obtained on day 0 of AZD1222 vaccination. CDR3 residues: CASSLRLVNEQYF. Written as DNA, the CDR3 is TGTGCCAGCAGTTTACGACTCGTCAACGAGCAGTACTTC.